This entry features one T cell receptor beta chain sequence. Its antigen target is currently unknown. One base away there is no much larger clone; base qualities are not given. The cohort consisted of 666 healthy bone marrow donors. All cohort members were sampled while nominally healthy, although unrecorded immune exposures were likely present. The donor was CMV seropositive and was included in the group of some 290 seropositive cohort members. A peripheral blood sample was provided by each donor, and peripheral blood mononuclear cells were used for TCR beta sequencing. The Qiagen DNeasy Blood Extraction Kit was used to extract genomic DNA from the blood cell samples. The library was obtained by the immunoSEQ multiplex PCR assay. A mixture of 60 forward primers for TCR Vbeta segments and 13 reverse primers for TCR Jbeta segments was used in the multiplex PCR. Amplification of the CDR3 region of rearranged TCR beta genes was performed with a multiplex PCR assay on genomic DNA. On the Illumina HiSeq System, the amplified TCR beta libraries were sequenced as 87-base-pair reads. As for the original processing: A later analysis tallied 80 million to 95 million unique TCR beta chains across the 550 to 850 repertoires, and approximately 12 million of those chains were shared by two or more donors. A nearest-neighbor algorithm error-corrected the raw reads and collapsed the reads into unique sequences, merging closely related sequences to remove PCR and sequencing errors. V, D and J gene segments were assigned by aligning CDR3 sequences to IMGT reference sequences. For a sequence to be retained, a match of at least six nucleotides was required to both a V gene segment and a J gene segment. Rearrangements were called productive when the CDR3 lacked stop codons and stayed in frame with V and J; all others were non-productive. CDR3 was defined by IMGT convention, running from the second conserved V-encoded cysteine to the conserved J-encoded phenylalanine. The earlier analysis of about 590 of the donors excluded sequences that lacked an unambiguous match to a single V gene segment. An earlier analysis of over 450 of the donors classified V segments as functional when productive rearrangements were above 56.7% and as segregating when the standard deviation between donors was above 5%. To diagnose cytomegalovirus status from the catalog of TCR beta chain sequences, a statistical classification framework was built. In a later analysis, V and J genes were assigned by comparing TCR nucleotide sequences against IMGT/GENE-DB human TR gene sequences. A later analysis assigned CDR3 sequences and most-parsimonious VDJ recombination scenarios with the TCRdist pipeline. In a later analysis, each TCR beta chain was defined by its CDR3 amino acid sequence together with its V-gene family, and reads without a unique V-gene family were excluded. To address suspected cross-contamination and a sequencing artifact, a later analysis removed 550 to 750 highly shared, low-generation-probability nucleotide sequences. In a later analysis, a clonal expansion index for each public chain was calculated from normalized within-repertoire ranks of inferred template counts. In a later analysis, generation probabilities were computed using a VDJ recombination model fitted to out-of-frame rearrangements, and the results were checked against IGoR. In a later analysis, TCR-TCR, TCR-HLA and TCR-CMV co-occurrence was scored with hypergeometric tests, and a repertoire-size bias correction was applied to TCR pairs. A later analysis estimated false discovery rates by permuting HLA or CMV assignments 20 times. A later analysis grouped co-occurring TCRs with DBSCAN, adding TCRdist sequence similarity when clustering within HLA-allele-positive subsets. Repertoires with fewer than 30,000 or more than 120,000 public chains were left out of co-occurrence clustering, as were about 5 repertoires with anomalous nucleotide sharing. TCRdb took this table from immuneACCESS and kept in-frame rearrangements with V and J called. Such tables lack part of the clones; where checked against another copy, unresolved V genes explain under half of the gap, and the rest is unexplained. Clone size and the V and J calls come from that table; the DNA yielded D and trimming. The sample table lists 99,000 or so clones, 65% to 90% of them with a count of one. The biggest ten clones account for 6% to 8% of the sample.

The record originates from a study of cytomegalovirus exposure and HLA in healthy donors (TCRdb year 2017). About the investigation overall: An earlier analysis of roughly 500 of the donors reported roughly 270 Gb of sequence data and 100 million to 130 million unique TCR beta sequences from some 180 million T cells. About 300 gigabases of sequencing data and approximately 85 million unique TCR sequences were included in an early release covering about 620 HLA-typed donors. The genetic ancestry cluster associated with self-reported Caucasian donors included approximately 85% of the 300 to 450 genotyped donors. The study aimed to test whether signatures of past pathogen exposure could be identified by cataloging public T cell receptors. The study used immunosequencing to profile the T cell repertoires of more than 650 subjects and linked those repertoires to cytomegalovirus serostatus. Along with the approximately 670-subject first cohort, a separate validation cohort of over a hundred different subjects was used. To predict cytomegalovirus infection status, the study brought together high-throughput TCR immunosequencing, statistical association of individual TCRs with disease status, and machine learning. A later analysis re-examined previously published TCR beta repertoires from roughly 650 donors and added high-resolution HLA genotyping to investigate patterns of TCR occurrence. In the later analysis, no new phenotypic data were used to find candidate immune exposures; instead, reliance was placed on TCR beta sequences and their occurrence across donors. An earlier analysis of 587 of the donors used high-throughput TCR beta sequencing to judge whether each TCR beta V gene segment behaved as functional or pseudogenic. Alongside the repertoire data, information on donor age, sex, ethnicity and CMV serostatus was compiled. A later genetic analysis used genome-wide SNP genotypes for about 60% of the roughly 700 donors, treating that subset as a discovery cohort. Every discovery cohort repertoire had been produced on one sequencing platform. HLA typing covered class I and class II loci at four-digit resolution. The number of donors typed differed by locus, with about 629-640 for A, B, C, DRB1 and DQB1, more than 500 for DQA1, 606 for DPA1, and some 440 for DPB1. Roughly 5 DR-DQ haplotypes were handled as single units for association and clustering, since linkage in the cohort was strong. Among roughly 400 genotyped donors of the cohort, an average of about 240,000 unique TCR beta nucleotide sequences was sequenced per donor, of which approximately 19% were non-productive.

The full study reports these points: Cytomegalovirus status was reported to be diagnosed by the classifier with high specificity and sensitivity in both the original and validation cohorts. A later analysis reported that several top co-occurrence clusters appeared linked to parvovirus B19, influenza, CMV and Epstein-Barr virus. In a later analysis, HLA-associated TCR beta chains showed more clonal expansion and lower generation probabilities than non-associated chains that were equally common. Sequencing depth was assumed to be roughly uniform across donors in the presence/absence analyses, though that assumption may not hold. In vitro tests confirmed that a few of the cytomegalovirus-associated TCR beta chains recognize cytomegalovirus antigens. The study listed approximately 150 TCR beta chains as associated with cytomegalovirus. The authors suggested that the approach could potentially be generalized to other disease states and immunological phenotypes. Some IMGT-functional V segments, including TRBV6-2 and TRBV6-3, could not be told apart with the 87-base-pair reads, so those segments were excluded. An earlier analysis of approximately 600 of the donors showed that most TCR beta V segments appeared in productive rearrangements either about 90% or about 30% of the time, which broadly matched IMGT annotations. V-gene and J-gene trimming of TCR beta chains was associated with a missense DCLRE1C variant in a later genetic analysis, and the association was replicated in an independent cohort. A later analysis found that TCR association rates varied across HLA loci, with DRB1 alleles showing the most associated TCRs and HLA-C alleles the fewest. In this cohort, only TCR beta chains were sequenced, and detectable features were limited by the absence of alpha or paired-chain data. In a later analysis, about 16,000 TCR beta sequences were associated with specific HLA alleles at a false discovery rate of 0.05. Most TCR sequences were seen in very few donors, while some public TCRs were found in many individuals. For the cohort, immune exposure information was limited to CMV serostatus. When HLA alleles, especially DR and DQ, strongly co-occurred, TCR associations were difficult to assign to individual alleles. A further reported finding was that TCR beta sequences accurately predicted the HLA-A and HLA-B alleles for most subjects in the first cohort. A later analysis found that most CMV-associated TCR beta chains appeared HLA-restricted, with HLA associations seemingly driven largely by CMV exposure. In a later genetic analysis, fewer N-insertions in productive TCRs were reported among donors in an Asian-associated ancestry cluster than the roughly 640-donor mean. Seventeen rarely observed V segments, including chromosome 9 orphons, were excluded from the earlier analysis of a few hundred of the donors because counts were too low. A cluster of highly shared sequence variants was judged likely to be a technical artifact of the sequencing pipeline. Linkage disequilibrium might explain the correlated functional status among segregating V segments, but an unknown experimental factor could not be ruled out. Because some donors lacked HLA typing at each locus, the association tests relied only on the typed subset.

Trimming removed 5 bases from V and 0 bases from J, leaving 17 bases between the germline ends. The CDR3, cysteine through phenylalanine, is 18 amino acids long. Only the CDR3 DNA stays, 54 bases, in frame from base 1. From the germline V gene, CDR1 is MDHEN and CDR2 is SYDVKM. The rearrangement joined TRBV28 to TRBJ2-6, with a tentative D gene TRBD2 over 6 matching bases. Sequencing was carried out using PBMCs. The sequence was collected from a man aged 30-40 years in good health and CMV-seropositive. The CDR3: CASSPLPAGYSGANVLTF. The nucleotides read TGTGCCAGCAGTCCCCTCCCCGCGGGATACTCTGGGGCCAACGTCCTGACTTTC.